This record concerns one TCR beta chain sequence. The antigen is undetermined. Scientists ran DNA taken from cultured CD4+ T cells through the Oncomine TCR Beta short-read assay for sequencing. One entry per CDR3 protein, called by TCRdb with MiXCR from the PCR reads. There are around 13,000 distinct CDR3 sequences in the sample; 35% to 55% occur only once, and less than 25% lies in the top ten. The germline V gene has CDR1 MNHEY and CDR2 SVGEGT. The CDR3 has 15 amino acids. J was trimmed by 1 base and V by 5 bases; bases with no gene match: 4. This sample is part of a study of vaccination and CD4 T cells after COVID-19. As for the study in general: Median draw time for post-COVID samples was roughly 100 days post-diagnosis (range 35 to 161). Overlapping spike peptides served as the stimulus for the cells. These peptides came from SARS-CoV-2 and from the common cold coronaviruses HCoV-NL63, HCoV-OC43 and HCoV-229E.

Treatment of the sample: approximately nine-day PBMC culture with coronavirus spike peptide pools or control peptides (ViraFEST assay). The sample here was CD4+ T cells from blood, cultured in vitro, taken before SARS-CoV-2 vaccination. The clonotype was recovered from a human donor who had recovered from COVID-19. The chain joins TRBV6-2 or TRBV6-3 to TRBJ1-5, with 8 bases aligning to TRBD1. The CDR3 nucleotides are TGTGCCAGCAGTGATCGACAGGGGAGCAATCAGCCCCAGCATTTT. This gives the protein CASSDRQGSNQPQHF.